This T cell receptor (beta chain) was retrieved from a study of Ad26.COV2.S vaccination and SARS-CoV-2 variants (dated by TCRdb to the early 2020s). Context from the whole study: Donors in the vaccine arm were drawn from COV1001, a phase I-IIa trial of Ad26.COV2.S in healthy adults that was multicentre, randomized, double-blind and placebo-controlled. Ad26.COV2.S was administered intramuscularly at a dose of 5x10^10 or 1x10^11 viral particles, either as one shot or as two shots given 56 days apart. Sequencing of the TCRbeta repertoire served to evaluate the specificity and breadth of SARS-CoV-2-reactive T cell receptors following Ad26.COV2.S vaccination. A total of 32 samples were included in the TCR-sequenced set, comprising roughly 19 Ad26.COV2.S vaccine recipients, 5 placebo recipients and 8 SARS-CoV-2 convalescent individuals. Trial participants were randomized into five groups of five, in which low-dose or high-dose Ad26.COV2.S was given once or twice, or placebo was given on both occasions. Throughout the experiments and outcome assessment, investigators stayed blinded to trial group allocation.

Reading the germline V gene (reference sequence) gives CDR1 LNHDA and CDR2 SQIVND. The CDR3 starts with the cysteine, ends with the phenylalanine, and has 14 residues. Kept here is only the CDR3 DNA, which spans 42 bases and is read in frame from base 1. TCRbeta CDR3 regions were sequenced with the immunoSEQ Assay. After extraction, genomic DNA underwent amplification by bias-controlled multiplex PCR, followed by high-throughput sequencing. The study's processing was this. To quantify the absolute abundance of every unique TCRbeta CDR3 region, sequences were collapsed and filtered. Usable DNA was measured by amplifying reference genes present in all nucleated cells, and TCRbeta template counts were normalized to that usable DNA to estimate T cell fraction. Repertoire TCRs were annotated as SARS-CoV-2-specific by exact matching of V gene, CDR3 amino acid sequence and J gene to a known reactive TCR set. The reference SARS-CoV-2 TCR set was obtained from MIRA and was filtered for enrichment in COVID-19-positive ImmuneCODE repertoires, whereby public or cross-reactive TCRs were removed. Using the MIRA antigens, annotated TCRs were further analysed by specific ORF or by position within an ORF. Breadth was defined as annotated unique rearrangements over total unique productive rearrangements; depth was the summed frequency of those rearrangements. Two-sided Wilcoxon rank-sum tests were applied when comparing TCR breadth between groups. TCRdb holds this immuneACCESS table with in-frame rearrangements only. Some clones are missing; in checked studies, unresolved V genes explain under half, and the rest has no known cause. V and J calls and clone size are those listed in that table; D and trimming were worked out from the DNA. The sample yields some 330,000 clones; roughly 90% were counted once. About 5.4% of the sample goes to the ten largest clones.

According to the study, the label for this sample's treatment or condition signals: roughly 18 received Ad26.COV2.S at low or high dose, single or two shots; five or six received placebo; per-sample allocation not given. Repertoires of vaccine and placebo recipients were sequenced from samples taken on day 63 after the first injection. Between 29 July and 7 August 2020, Cohort 1b enrolled about two dozen adults aged 18-55 years at one site in Boston, USA. Ad26.COV2.S was a replication-incompetent adenovirus type 26 vector expressing a prefusion-stabilized SARS-CoV-2 spike protein from the original Wuhan strain. On this clone itself: This clone's antigen is unknown. One junction end does not reproduce the germline sequence, and a read error may be involved.

Broader findings and caveats from the paper: The study lacked the statistical power to compare responses across vaccine doses or regimens. Compared with placebo recipients, Ad26.COV2.S recipients showed higher spike-specific TCR breadth (P = 0.0014). Substantial breadth of spike-specific CD8+ and CD4+ T cell responses was reported after vaccination. Comparable non-spike TCR breadth was observed between vaccine and placebo recipients, consistent with only spike being contained in the vaccine. According to the authors, total T cell responses may have been underestimated by the TCR breadth and depth analyses.

The sequence came from a person between 18 and 65 years old who received the Ad26.COV2.S COVID-19 vaccine or a placebo. Sequenced here: peripheral blood, sampled in a trial of Ad26.COV2.S vaccine versus placebo. The V and J genes are TRBV19 and TRBJ1-2; 7 nucleotides in the junction match TRBD1. The sequence in DNA is TGTGCCAGTAGCATAGACAGGGAGGTTGATGGCTACACCTTC. Translated, this gives CASSIDREVDGYTF.